The following is a T cell receptor beta chain sequence with its context. The antigen is not known. These data belong to a study of monozygotic twins with inflammatory bowel disease. Overall study findings and caveats: Possibly reflecting limited power, no difference in repertoire similarity was found between concordant and discordant twins. Healthy twins showed more clonotype sharing with others than IBD patients, especially patients with disease activity.

It was roughly 3,500 ng of total RNA that each TCR library used. Samples each yielded cDNA through eight separate reactions. TCRdb reanalyzed the 5' RACE reads, giving one entry per CDR3 protein sequence and no DNA. The sample totals 80,000 or so distinct CDR3 sequences. The germline CDR1 and CDR2 sequences are SNHLY and FYNNEI. The CDR3 loop spans 13 amino acids. The specimen sequenced was blood. This clonotype was obtained from a human donor with ulcerative colitis or Crohn's disease, or a healthy co-twin of an affected twin (not recorded which). The V and J genes are TRBV2 and TRBJ2-2. CDR3 sequence reads: CASRTQNTGELFF.